This T cell receptor beta chain was sequenced in a study of shared clonotypes between healthy human individuals. Germline V gives CDR1 SGHTA, CDR2 FQGNSA. The CDR3 totals 14 residues. Trimming cost V 5 bases and J 4 bases, with 12 bases left between them. CD8 memory merged CD45RO+ cells and CCR7-negative CD45RA+ TemRA cells into one population. Deep was the level at which the assay was run. Clones were read by immunoSEQ multiplex PCR, and TCRdb kept only the in-frame ones, dropping some. The repertoire has 600,000 to 750,000 clones, less than 95% of them found once; the top ten carry approximately 35%.

The clonotype originates from a man between 18 and 35 years old in good health. Some clones in this sample may be carry-over from other donors' samples. The sequenced sample consisted of memory CD8+ T cells from PBMCs. Subset defined: CD45RO+ cells pooled with CCR7-negative TemRA cells. The chain recombines TRBV7-2 with TRBJ1-3, with D possibly being TRBD1 (6 bases). The CDR3 region has the DNA TGTGCCAGCAGCCATCAGGGGTTCGGAAACACCATATATTTT. It translates to CASSHQGFGNTIYF. Full variable domain (rest looked up from reference TRBV7-2 and TRBJ1-3): GAGVSQSPSNKVTEKGKDVELRCDPISGHTALYWYRQSLGQGLEFLIYFQGNSAPDKSGLPSDRFSAERTGGSVSTLTIQRTQQEDSAVYLCASSHQGFGNTIYFGEGSWLTVV.